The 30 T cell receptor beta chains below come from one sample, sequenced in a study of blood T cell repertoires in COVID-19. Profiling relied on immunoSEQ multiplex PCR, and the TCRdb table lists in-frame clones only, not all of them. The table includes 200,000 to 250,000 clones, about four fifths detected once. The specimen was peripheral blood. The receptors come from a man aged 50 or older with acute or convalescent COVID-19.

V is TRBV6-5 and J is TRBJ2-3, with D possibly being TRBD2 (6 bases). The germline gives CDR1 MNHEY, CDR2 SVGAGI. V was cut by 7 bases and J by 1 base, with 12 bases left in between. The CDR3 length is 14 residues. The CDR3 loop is CASTLSGGTDTQYF. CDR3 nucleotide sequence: TGTGCCAGCACCCTATCGGGGGGCACAGATACGCAGTATTTT.

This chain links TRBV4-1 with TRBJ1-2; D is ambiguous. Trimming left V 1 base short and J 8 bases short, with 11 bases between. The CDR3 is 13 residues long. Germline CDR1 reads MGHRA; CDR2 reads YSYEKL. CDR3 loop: CASSQAGFGGYTF. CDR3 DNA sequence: TGCGCCAGCAGCCAAGCGGGGTTCGGAGGCTACACCTTC.

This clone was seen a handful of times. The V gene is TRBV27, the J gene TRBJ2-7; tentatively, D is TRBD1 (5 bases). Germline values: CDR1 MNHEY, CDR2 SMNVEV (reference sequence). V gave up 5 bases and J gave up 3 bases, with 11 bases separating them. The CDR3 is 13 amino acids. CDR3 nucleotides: TGTGCCAGCAGTATCCGACAGAGCTACGAGCAGTACTTC. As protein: CASSIRQSYEQYF.

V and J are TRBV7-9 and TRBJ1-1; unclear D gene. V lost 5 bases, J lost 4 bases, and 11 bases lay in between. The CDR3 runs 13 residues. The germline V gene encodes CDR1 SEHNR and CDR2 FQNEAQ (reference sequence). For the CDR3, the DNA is TGTGCCAGCAGCCGGGTTGATCCCACTGAAGCTTTCTTT. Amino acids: CASSRVDPTEAFF.

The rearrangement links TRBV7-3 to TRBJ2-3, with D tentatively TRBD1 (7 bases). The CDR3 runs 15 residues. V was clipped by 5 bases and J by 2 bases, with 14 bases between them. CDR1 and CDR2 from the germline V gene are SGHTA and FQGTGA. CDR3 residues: CASSPGGQNTDTQYF. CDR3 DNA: TGTGCCAGCAGCCCCGGGGGACAGAACACAGATACGCAGTATTTT. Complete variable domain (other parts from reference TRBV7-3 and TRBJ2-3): GAGVSQTPSNKVTEKGKYVELRCDPISGHTALYWYRQSLGQGPEFLIYFQGTGAADDSGLPNDRFFAVRPEGSVSTLKIQRTERGDSAVYLCASSPGGQNTDTQYFGPGTRLTVL.

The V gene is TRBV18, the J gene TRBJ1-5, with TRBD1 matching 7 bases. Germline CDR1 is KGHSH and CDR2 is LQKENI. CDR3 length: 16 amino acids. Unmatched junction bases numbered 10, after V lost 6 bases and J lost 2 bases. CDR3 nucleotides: TGTGCCAGCTCGCTCGACAGGGCCGGGGGCAATCAGCCCCAGCATTTT. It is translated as CASSLDRAGGNQPQHF.

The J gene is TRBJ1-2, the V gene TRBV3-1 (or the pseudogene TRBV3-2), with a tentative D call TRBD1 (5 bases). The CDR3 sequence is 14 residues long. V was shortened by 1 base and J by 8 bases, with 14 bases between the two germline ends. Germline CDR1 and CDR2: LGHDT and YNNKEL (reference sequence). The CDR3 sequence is CASSQAAGFLGYTF. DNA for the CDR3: TGTGCCAGCAGCCAAGCGGCAGGGTTTTTAGGCTACACCTTC.

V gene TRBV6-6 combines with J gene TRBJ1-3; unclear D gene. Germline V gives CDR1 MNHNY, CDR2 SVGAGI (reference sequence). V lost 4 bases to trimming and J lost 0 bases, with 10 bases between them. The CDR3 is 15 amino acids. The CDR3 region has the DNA TGTGCCAGCAGTTTCGGGTCCCTCTCTGGAAACACCATATATTTT. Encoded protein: CASSFGSLSGNTIYF.

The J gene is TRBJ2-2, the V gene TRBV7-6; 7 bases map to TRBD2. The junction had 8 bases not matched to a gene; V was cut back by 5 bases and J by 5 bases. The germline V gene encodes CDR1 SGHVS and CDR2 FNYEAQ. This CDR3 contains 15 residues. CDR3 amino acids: CASSHDQGGTGELFF. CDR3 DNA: TGTGCCAGCAGCCATGACCAGGGAGGGACCGGGGAGCTGTTTTTT.

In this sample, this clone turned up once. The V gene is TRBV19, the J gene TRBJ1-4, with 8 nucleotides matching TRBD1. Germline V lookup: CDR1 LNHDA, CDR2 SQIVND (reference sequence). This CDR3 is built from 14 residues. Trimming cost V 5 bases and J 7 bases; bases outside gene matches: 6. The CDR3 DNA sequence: TGTGCCAGTAGTCCGGGGACAGGTGGTGAAAAACTGTTTTTT. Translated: CASSPGTGGEKLFF.

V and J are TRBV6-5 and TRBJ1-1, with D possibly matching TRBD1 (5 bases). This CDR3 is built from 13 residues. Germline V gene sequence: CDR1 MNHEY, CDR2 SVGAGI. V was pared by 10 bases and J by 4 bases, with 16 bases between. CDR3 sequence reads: CATSELGGTEAFF. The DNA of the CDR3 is TGTGCCACCTCTGAGTTGGGGGGCACTGAAGCTTTCTTT.

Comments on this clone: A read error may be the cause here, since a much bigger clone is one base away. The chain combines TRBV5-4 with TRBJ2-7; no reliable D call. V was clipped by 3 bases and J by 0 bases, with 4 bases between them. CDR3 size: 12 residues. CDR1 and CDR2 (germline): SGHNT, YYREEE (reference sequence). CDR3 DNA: TGTGCCAGCAGCTCGAGCTCCTACGAGCAGTACTTC. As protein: CASSSSSYEQYF. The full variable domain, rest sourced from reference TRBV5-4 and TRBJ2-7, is ETGVTQSPTHLIKTRGQQVTLRCSSQSGHNTVSWYQQALGQGPQFIFQYYREEENGRGNFPPRFSGLQFPNYSSELNVNALELDDSALYLCASSSSSYEQYFGPGTRLTVT.

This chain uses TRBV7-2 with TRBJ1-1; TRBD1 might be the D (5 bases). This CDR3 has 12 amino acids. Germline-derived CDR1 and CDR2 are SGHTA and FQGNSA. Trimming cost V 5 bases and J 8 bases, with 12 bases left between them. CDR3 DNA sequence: TGTGCCAGCAGCCTGGGGGAGGGAGAAGCTTTCTTT. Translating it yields CASSLGEGEAFF.

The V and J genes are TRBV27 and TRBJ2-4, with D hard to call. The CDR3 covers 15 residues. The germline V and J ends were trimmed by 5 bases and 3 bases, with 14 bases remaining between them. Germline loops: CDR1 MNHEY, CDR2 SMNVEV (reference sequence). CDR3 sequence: CASSPLVTGKNIQYF. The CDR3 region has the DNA TGTGCCAGCAGTCCCCTAGTGACGGGCAAAAACATTCAGTACTTC.

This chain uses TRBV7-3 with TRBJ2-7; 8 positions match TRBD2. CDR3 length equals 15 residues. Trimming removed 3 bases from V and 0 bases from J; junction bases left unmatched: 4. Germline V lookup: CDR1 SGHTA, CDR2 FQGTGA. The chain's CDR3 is CASSFASGHSYEQYF. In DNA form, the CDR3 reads TGTGCCAGCAGCTTCGCTAGCGGGCACTCCTACGAGCAGTACTTC.

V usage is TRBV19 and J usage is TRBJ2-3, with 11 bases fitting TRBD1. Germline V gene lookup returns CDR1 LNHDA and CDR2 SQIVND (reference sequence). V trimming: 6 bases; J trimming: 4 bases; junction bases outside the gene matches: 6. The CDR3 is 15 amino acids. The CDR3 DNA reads TGTGCCAGTAGGGACGAGGGACAGGGGGCAGATACGCAGTATTTT. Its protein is CASRDEGQGADTQYF. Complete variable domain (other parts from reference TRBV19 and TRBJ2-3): DGGITQSPKYLFRKEGQNVTLSCEQNLNHDAMYWYRQDPGQGLRLIYYSQIVNDFQKGDIAEGYSVSREKKESFPLTVTSAQKNPTAFYLCASRDEGQGADTQYFGPGTRLTVL.

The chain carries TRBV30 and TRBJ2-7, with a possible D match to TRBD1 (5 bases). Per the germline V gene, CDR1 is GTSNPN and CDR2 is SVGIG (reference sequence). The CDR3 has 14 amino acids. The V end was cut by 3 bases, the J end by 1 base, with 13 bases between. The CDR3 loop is CAWSPKTASYEQYF. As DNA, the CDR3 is TGTGCCTGGAGCCCAAAGACAGCGTCCTACGAGCAGTACTTC.

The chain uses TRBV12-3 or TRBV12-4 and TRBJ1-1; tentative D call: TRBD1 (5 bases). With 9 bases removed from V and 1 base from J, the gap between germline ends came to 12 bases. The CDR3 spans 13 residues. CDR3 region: CARSRQGNTEAFF. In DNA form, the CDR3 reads TGTGCCAGGTCCCGGCAGGGGAACACTGAAGCTTTCTTT.

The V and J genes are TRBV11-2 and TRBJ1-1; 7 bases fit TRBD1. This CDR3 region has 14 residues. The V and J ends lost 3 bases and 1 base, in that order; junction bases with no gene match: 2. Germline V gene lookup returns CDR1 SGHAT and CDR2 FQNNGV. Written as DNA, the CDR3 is TGTGCCAGCAGCTTGGGACAGACGAACACTGAAGCTTTCTTT. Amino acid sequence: CASSLGQTNTEAFF.

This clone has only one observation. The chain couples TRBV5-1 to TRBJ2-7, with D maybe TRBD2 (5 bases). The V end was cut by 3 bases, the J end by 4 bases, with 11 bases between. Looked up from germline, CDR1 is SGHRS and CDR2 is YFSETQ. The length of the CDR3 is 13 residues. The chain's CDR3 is CASSSQTGYEQYF. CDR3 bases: TGCGCCAGCAGCTCACAGACGGGATACGAGCAGTACTTC.

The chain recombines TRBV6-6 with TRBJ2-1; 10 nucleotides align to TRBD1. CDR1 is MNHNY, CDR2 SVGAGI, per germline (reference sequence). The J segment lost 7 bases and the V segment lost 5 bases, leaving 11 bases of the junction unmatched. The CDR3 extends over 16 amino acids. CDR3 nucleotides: TGTGCCAGCAGTCGACCTCCGGGACAGGGGTATAATGAGCAGTTCTTC. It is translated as CASSRPPGQGYNEQFF.

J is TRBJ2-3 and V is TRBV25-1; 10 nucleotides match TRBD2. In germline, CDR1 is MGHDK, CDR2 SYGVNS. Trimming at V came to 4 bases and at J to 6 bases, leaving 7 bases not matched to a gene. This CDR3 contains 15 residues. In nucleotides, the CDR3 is TGTGCCAGCAGTGCTAGCGGGAGTGGGAGGGATACGCAGTATTTT. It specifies CASSASGSGRDTQYF. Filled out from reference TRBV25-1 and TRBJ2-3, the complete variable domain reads EADIYQTPRYLVIGTGKKITLECSQTMGHDKMYWYQQDPGMELHLIHYSYGVNSTEKGDLSSESTVSRIRTEHFPLTLESARPSHTSQYLCASSASGSGRDTQYFGPGTRLTVL.

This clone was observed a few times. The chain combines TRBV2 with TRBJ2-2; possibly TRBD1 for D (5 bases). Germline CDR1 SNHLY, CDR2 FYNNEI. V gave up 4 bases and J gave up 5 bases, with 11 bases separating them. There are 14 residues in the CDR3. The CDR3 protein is CASSARQFTGELFF. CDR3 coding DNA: TGTGCCAGCAGTGCCCGACAGTTTACCGGGGAGCTGTTTTTT.

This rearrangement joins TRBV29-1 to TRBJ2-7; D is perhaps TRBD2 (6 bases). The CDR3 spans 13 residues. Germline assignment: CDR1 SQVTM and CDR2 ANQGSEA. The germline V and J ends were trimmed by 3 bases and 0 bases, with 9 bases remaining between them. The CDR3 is CSVDTGSSYEQYF. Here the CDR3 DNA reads TGCAGCGTTGATACCGGGAGCTCCTACGAGCAGTACTTC.

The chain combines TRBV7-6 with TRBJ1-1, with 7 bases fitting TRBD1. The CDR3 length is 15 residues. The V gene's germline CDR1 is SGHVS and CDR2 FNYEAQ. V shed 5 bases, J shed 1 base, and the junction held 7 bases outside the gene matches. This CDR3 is CASSLQGVENTEAFF. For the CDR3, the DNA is TGTGCCAGCAGCCTTCAGGGGGTGGAGAACACTGAAGCTTTCTTT.

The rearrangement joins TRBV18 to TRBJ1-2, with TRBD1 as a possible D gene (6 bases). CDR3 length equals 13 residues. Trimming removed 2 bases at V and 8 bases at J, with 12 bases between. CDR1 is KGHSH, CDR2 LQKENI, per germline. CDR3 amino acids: CASSPTGIKGYTF. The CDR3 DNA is TGTGCCAGCTCACCAACAGGGATTAAGGGCTACACCTTC. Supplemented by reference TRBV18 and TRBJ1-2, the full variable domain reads NAGVMQNPRHLVRRRGQEARLRCSPMKGHSHVYWYRQLPEEGLKFMVYLQKENIIDESGMPKERFSAEFPKEGPSILRIQQVVRGDSAAYFCASSPTGIKGYTFGSGTRLTVV.

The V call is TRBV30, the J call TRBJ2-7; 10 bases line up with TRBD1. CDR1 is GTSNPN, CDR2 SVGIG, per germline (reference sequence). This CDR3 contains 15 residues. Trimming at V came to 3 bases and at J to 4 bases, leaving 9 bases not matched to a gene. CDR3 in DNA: TGTGCCTGGAGCCTTCTCCGGGACAGGGGATACGAGCAGTACTTC. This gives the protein CAWSLLRDRGYEQYF.

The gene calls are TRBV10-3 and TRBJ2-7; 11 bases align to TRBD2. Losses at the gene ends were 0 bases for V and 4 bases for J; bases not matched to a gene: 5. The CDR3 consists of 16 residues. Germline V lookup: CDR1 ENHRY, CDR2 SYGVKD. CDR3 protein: CAISESETSGIYEQYF. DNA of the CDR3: TGTGCCATCAGTGAGTCCGAGACTAGCGGGATTTACGAGCAGTACTTC.

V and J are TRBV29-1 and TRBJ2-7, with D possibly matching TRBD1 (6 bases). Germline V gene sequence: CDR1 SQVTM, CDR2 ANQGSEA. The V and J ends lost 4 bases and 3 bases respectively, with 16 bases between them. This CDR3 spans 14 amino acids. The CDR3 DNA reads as TGCAGCGTTGGAGGGCAGGGGTCGGACTACGAGCAGTACTTC. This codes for CSVGGQGSDYEQYF.

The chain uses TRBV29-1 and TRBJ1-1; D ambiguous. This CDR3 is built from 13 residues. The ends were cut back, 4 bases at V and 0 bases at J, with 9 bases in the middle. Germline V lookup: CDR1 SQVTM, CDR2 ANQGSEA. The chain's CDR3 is CSVGAAMNTEAFF. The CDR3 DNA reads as TGCAGCGTTGGGGCAGCCATGAACACTGAAGCTTTCTTT. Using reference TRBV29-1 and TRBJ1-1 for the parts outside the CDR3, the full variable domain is SAVISQKPSRDICQRGTSLTIQCQVDSQVTMMFWYRQQPGQSLTLIATANQGSEATYESGFVIDKFPISRPNLTFSTLTVSNMSPEDSSIYLCSVGAAMNTEAFFGQGTRLTVV.